This T cell receptor beta chain originates from a study of identical twins (dated by TCRdb to 2016 to 2017). Broadly, across the study: To test whether fetal clonotypes persist, the study used deep sequencing on TCR alpha and beta repertoires from monozygotic twins, unrelated adults of various ages, and cord blood. To rule out contamination, the twin experiments were replicated at different times with different library preparation protocols. The full study reports these points: Zero-insertion analyses could be partly confounded by invariant T cells such as MAIT and iNKT, although diverse VJ usage argued against such confounding for most clonotypes. Fewer insertions were carried by abundant cord blood beta clonotypes, a similar but weaker trend appeared in young adult naive repertoires, and no such trend appeared in memory repertoires. Because the same donors could not be followed over many years, the conclusions depended on cross-sectional statistical analysis. A weaker excess of twin sharing was found in beta out-of-frame sequences because the signal-to-noise ratio was lowered by fewer shared sequences. Compared with coincidental sharing between unrelated individuals, out-of-frame TCR alpha sequences shared between twins had an excess of sequences with low generation probability. Recombination models systematically underestimated out-of-frame TCR alpha sharing in monozygotic twins but agreed with sharing between unrelated individuals.

Every donor was a healthy Caucasian. The twin cohort comprised three pairs of female monozygotic twins, all aged about 18 to 29 years. Positive isolation kits from Invitrogen were used to isolate the CD4+ and CD8+ T cell populations. Library creation used 5' RACE. The data were produced on an Illumina HiSeq 2000. A universal primer binding site was added through template switching, and the final cDNA carried a unique molecular identifier so that TCR cDNA molecules could be counted accurately. Specific primers in the conserved constant-segment region were used to synthesize first-strand cDNA for the TCR alpha and beta chains. To control for contamination, each cDNA library was double barcoded with a SMART-Mk sample barcode plus Illumina barcodes. TruSeq adapter sequences along with Illumina sample barcodes were introduced in two successive PCR steps. Sequencing of the TCR alpha and beta cDNA libraries was done on the Illumina HiSeq platform using custom primers. In the authors' own workflow: MiGEC was used to process raw reads and extract unique molecular identifiers, and MiXCR was used to find CDR3 positions. Recombination models were inferred per individual with the repgenHMM and IGoR tools using an EM algorithm. Shared clonotype analysis was performed with the tcR package in R, normalizing sharing by the product of cloneset sizes. To study raw recombination free of thymic and clonal selection effects, out-of-frame nonproductive sequences were analyzed. Using fastp at Q25 and MiXCR, TCRdb reprocessed the public reads and kept productive beta chains. Rows with one shared CDR3 protein collapse into an entry with the most common genes and DNA. For this entry, the V and J calls and clone size follow TCRdb and not the study's own pipeline. Here the sample has about 480,000 distinct CDR3 sequences; about 14% occur a single time. The biggest ten clones account for 0.52% of the sample.

In its sample, this clonotype was seen a few times. Its antigen specificity is not known. No clone much larger than this one lies a single base away; base qualities are absent. V lost 7 bases and J lost 0 bases; the stretch between them is 20 bases long. From cysteine to phenylalanine, the CDR3 is 17 amino acids long. Here the CDR3 DNA is all that survives: 51 bases in frame from base 1. The germline V gene gives CDR1 as WSHSY and CDR2 as SAAADI. Another study also made use of these data, one on yellow fever vaccine responses in identical twins. Taken from the second paper: According to the authors, the vaccine-induced T cell response in identical twins seemed to be partly convergent and partly specific to each individual. In the study, vaccine-responding T cell clones were precisely tracked in identical twins.

The clonotype was recovered from a woman aged 18-29 years in good health. This chain is built from TRBV10-2 and TRBJ2-3, and possibly TRBD1, on 6 matching bases. Material for sequencing was CD4+ T cells sorted from blood. The CDR3 here reads CASKKSRTAPSTDTQYF. The nucleotide sequence reads TGCGCCAGCAAGAAGTCTCGGACAGCCCCTAGCACAGATACGCAGTATTTT.